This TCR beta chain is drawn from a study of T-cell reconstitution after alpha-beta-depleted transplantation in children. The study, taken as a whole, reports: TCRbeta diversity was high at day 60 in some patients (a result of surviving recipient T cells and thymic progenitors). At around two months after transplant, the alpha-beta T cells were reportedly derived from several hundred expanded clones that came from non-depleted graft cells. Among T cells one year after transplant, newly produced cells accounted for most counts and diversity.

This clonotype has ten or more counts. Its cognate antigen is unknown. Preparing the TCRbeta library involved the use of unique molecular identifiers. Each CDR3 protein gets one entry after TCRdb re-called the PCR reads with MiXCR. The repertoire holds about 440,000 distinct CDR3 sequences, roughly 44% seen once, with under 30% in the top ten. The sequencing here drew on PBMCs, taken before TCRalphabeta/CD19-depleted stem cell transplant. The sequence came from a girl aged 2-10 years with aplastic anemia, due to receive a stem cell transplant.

The chain's CDR3 is CASSSGTTNGYTF. The CDR3 bases are TGTGCCAGCAGTTCCGGGACAACCAATGGCTACACCTTC. This chain joins TRBV28 and TRBJ1-2, with D maybe TRBD1 (6 bases). Trimming cost V 4 bases and J 6 bases, with 12 bases left between them. The germline V gene encodes CDR1 MDHEN and CDR2 SYDVKM. The CDR3 totals 13 residues.